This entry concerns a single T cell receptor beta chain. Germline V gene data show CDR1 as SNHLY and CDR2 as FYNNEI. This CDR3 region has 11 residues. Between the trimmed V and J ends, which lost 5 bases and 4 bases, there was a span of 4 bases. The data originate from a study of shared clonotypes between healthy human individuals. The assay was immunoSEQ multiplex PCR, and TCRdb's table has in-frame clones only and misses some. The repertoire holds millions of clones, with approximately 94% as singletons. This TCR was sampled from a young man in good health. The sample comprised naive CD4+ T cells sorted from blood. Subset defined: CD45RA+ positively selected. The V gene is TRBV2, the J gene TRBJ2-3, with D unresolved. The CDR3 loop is CASSLPDTQYF. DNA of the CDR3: TGTGCCAGCAGTCTCCCAGATACGCAGTATTTT.